The entry below describes one TCR beta chain. Its specificity is not known. UMI-labeled 5' RACE yielded the TRB cDNA libraries. TCRdb processed the 5' RACE reads again and assigns one entry to each CDR3 protein, with no DNA. The data include 70,000 to 95,000 distinct CDR3 sequences; the top ten clones carry around 1.7%. This record belongs to a study of CXCR3-negative and CXCR3-positive naive CD8 T cells. Study context: TRB reads totalled about 150 million, about 1.5 +/- 0.3 million per library.

The CDR3 has 14 amino acids. CDR1 ENHRY and CDR2 SYGVKD come from the germline V gene. Study-level points and caveats: Against CXCR3-negative naive cells, CXCR3-positive naive cells showed more hydrophobic TRB CDR3s.

The specimen sequenced was naive CXCR3- CD8+ T cells from blood. Subset denoted: CD45RO-CCR7+CD27+CD95- naive CD8+ T cells lacking CXCR3 (TNR3-). This clonotype was obtained from a human donor in good health. Some clones in this sample may be carry-over from other donors' samples. This chain joins TRBV10-3 and TRBJ2-7. CDR3 residues: CAISESGRSYEQYF.